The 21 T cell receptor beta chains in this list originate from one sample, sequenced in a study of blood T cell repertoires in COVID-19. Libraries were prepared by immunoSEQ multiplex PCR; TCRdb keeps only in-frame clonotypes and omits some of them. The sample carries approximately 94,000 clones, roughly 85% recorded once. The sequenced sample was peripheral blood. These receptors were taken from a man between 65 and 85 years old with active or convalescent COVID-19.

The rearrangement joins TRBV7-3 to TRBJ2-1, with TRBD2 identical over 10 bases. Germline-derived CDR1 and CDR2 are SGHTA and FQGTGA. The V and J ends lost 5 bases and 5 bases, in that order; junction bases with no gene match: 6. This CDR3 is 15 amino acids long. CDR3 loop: CASSPGLAANNEQFF. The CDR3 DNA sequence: TGTGCCAGCAGCCCTGGACTAGCGGCCAACAATGAGCAGTTCTTC.

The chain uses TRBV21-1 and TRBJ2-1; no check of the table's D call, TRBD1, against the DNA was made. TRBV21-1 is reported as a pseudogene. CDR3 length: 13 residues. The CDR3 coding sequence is TGTGCCAGCACTGGGACAGGGGACAATGAGCAGTTCTTC. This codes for CASTGTGDNEQFF.

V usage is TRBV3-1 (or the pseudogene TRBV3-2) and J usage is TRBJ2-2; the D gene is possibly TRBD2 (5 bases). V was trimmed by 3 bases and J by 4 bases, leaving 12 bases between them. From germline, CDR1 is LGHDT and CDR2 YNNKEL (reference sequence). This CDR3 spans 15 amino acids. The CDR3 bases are TGTGCCAGCAGCCATAGGATAGCGATCACCGGGGAGCTGTTTTTT. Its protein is CASSHRIAITGELFF.

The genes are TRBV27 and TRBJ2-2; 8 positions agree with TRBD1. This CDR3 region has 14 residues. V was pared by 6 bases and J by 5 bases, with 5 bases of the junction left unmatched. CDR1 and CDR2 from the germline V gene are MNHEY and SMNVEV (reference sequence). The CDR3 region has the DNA TGTGCCAGCAGGACAGGGGTAGCGACCGGGGAGCTGTTTTTT. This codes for CASRTGVATGELFF.

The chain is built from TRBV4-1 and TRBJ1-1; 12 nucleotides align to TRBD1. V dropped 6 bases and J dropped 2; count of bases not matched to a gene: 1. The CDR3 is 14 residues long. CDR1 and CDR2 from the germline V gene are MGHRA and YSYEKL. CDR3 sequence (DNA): TGCGCCAGCAGGGGACAGGGGGCTAACACTGAAGCTTTCTTT. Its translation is CASRGQGANTEAFF.

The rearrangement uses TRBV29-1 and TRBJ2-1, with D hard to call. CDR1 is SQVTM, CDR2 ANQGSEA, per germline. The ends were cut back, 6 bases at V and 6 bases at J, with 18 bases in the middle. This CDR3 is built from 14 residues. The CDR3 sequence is CSVPSQERLNEQFF. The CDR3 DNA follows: TGCAGCGTCCCTTCCCAGGAACGGCTCAATGAGCAGTTCTTC.

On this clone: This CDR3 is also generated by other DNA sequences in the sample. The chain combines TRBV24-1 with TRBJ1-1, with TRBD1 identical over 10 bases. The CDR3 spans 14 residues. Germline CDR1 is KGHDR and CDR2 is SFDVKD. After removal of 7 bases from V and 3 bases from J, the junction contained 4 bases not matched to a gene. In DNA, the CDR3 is TGTGCCACCAGATCCGGGACAGGGGACACTGAAGCTTTCTTT. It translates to CATRSGTGDTEAFF.

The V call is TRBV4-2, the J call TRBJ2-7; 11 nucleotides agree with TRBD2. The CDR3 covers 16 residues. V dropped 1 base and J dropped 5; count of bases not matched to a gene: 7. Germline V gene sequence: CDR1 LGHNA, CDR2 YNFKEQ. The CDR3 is CASSQAHELAGDEQYF. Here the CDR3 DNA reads TGTGCCAGCAGCCAAGCGCATGAACTAGCGGGGGACGAGCAGTACTTC.

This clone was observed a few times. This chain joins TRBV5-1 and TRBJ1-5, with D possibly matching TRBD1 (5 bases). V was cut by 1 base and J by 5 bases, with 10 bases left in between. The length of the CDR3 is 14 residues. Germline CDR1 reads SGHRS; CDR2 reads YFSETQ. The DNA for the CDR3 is TGCGCCAGCAGCTTGACAGGCTCCGATCAGCCCCAGCATTTT. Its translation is CASSLTGSDQPQHF.

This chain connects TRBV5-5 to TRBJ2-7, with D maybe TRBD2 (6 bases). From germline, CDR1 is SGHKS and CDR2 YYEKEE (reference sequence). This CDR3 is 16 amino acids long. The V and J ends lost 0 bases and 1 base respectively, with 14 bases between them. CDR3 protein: CASSLALGLESYEQYF. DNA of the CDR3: TGTGCCAGCAGCTTGGCCCTGGGACTGGAATCCTACGAGCAGTACTTC.

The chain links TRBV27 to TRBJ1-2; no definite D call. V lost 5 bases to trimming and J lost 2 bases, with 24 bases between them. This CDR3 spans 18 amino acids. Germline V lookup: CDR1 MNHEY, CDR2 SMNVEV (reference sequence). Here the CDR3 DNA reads TGTGCCAGCAGTCTCACCCCCCCCATAATTGGAGTAAACTATGGCTACACCTTC. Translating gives CASSLTPPIIGVNYGYTF.

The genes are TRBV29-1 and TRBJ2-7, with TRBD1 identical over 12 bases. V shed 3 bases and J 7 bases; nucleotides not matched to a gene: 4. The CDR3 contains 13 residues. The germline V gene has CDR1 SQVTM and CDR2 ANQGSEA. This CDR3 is CSVEGTGGAEQYF. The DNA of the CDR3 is TGCAGCGTTGAGGGGACAGGGGGCGCGGAGCAGTACTTC.

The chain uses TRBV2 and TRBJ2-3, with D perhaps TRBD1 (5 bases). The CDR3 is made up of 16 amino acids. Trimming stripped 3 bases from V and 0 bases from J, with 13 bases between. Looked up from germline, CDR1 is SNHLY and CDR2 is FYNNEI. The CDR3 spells CASSDSTAKSTDTQYF. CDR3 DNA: TGTGCCAGCAGTGACTCGACAGCAAAAAGCACAGATACGCAGTATTTT.

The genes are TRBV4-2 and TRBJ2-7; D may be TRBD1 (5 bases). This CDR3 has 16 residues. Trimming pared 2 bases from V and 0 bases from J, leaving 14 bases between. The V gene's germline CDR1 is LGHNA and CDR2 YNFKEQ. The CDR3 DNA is TGTGCCAGCAGCCAAAGCGTGGTTGACAGCTCCTACGAGCAGTACTTC. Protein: CASSQSVVDSSYEQYF.

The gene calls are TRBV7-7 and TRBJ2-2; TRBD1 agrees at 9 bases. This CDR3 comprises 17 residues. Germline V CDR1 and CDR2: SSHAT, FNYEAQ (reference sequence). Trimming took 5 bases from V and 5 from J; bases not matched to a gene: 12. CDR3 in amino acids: CASSPRDRARGTGELFF. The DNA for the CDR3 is TGTGCCAGCAGCCCCCGGGACAGGGCCAGGGGAACCGGGGAGCTGTTTTTT.

CDR3 DNA: TGCGCCAGCAGGCCGGACAGCTACTACGAGCAGTACTTC. It encodes CASRPDSYYEQYF. This chain connects TRBV5-1 to TRBJ2-7, with a weak D call TRBD1 (6 bases). CDR1 SGHRS and CDR2 YFSETQ come from the germline V gene. The ends were cut back, 5 bases at V and 3 bases at J, with 12 bases in the middle. This CDR3 has 13 residues.

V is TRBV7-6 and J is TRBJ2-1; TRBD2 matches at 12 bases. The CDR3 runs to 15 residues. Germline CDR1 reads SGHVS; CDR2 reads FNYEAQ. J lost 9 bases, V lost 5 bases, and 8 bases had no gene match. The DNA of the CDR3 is TGTGCCAGCAGCCCGGAGACTAGCGGGAGTGGTGAGCAGTTCTTC. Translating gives CASSPETSGSGEQFF.

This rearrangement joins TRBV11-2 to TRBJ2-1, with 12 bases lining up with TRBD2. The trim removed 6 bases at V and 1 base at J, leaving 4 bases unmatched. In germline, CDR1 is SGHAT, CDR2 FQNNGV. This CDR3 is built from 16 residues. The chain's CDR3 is CASSLLAGGSYNEQFF. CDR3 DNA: TGTGCCAGCAGTCTACTAGCGGGGGGTTCCTACAATGAGCAGTTCTTC. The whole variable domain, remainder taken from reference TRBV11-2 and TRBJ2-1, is EAGVAQSPRYKIIEKRQSVAFWCNPISGHATLYWYQQILGQGPKLLIQFQNNGVVDDSQLPKDRFSAERLKGVDSTLKIQPAKLEDSAVYLCASSLLAGGSYNEQFFGPGTRLTVL.

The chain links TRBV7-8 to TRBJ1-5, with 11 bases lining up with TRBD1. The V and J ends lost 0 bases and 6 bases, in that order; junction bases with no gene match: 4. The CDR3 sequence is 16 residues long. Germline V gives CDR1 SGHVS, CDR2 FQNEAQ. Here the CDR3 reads CASSLADRGLSQPQHF. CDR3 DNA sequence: TGTGCCAGCAGCTTAGCGGACAGGGGGCTGAGTCAGCCCCAGCATTTT.

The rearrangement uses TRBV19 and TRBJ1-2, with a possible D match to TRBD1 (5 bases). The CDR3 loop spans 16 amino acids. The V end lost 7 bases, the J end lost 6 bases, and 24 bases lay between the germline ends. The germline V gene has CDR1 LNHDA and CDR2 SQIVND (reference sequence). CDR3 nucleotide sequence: TGTGCCAGTACCACCGACAAGGGAGGGGCGGTAAATGGCTACACCTTC. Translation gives CASTTDKGGAVNGYTF. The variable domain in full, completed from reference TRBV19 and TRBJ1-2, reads DGGITQSPKYLFRKEGQNVTLSCEQNLNHDAMYWYRQDPGQGLRLIYYSQIVNDFQKGDIAEGYSVSREKKESFPLTVTSAQKNPTAFYLCASTTDKGGAVNGYTFGSGTRLTVV.

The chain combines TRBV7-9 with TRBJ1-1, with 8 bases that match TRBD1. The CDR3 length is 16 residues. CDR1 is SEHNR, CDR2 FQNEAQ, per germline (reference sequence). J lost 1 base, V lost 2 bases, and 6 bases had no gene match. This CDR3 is CASSLRIGQGNTEAFF. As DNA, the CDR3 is TGTGCCAGCAGCTTAAGAATCGGACAGGGGAACACTGAAGCTTTCTTT.